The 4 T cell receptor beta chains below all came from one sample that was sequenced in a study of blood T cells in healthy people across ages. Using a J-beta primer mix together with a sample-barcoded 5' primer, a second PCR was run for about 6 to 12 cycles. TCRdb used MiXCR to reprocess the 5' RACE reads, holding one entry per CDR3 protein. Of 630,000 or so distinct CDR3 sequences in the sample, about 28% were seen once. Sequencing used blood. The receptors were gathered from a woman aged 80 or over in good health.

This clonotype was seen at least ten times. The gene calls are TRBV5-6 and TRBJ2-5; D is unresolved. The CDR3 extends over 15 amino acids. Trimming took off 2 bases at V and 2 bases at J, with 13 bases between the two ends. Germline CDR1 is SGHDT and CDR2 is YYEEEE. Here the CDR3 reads CASSLNFGQQETQYF. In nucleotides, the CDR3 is TGTGCCAGCAGCTTAAATTTTGGGCAGCAAGAGACCCAGTACTTC. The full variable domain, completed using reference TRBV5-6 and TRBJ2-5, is DAGVTQSPTHLIKTRGQQVTLRCSPKSGHDTVSWYQQALGQGPQFIFQYYEEEERQRGNFPDRFSGHQFPNYSSELNVNALLLGDSALYLCASSLNFGQQETQYFGPGTRLLVL.

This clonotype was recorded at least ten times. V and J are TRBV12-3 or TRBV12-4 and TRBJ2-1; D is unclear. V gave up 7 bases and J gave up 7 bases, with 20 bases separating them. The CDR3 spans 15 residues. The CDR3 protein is CASIPPGSVGNEQFF. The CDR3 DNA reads TGTGCCAGCATCCCTCCCGGCTCCGTGGGAAATGAGCAGTTCTTC.

In DNA form, the CDR3 reads TGTGCCTGGAGTGTGGGTAAAGTCGGGGGAGTGAGCACTGAAGCTTTCTTT. Translation gives CAWSVGKVGGVSTEAFF. V gene TRBV30 combines with J gene TRBJ1-1, with D tentatively TRBD1 (5 bases). The CDR3 length is 17 residues. The germline V gene has CDR1 GTSNPN and CDR2 SVGIG (reference sequence). The V end was cut by 0 bases, the J end by 4 bases, with 21 bases between.

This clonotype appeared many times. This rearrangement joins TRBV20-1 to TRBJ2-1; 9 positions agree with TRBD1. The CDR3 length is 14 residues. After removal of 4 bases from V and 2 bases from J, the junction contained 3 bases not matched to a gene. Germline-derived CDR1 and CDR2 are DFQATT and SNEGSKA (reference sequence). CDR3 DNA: TGCAGTGCTACAAGACAGGGGGCCTACAATGAGCAGTTCTTC. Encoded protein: CSATRQGAYNEQFF.